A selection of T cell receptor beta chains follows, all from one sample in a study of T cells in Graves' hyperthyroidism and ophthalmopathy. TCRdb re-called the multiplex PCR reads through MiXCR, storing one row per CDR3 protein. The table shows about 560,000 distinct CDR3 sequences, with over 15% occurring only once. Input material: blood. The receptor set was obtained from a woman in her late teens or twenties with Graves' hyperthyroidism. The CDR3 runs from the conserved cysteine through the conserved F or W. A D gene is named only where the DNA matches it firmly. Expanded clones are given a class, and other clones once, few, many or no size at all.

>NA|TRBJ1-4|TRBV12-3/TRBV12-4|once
CASSLSGGGGKLFF
TGTGCCAGCAGTTTATCGGGGGGGGGGGGAAAACTGTTTTTT
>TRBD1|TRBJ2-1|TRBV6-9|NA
CASSYPTGVGRNEQFF
TGTGCCAGCAGTTACCCTACAGGGGTGGGGCGCAATGAGCAGTTCTTC
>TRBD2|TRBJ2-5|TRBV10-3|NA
CAISESREGRETQYF
TGTGCCATCAGTGAGTCGAGGGAGGGGAGGGAGACCCAGTACTTC
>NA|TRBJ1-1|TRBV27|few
CASSLRRSPRGTEAFF
TGTGCCAGCAGCCTCAGGCGGTCCCCACGGGGCACTGAAGCTTTCTTT
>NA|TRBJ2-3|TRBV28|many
CASSFLSSTDTQYF
TGTGCCAGCAGTTTCCTATCTAGCACAGATACGCAGTATTTT
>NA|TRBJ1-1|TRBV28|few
CASSKPPYRSTEAFF
TGTGCCAGCAGCAAGCCCCCATATCGTAGCACTGAAGCTTTCTTT
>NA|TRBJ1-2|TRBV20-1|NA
CSAKGGQGIIYGYTF
TGCAGTGCTAAAGGGGGGCAGGGGATAATCTATGGCTACACCTTC
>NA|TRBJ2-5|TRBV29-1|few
CSVGLEKTQYF
TGCAGCGTAGGCCTCGAGAAGACCCAGTACTTC
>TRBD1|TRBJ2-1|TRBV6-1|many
CASSGGQGNYNEQFF
TGTGCCAGCAGTGGGGGACAGGGGAATTACAATGAGCAGTTCTTC
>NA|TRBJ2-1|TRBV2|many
CASSDRGSYNEQFF
TGTGCCAGCAGTGATCGGGGCAGTTACAATGAGCAGTTCTTC
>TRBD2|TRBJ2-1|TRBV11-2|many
CASSPFSGSSYNEQFF
TGTGCCAGCAGCCCTTTTAGCGGGAGCTCCTACAATGAGCAGTTCTTC
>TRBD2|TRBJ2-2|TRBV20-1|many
CSARRLAGTGELFF
TGCAGTGCTAGACGACTAGCGGGAACCGGGGAGCTGTTTTTT
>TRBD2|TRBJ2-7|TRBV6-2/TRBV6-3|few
CASTHRLAGGSYEQYF
TGTGCCAGCACCCACCGACTAGCGGGAGGCTCCTACGAGCAGTACTTC
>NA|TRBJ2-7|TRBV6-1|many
CASSTRWVEQYF
TGTGCCAGCAGCACGCGTTGGGTCGAGCAGTACTTC
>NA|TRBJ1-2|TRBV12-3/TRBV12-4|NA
CASSFISDMRPNYGYTF
TGTGCCAGCAGTTTTATTTCCGATATGCGCCCCAACTATGGCTACACCTTC
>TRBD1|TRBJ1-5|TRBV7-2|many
CASNPGGGGHQPQHF
TGTGCCAGCAACCCAGGGGGCGGGGGCCATCAGCCCCAGCATTTT
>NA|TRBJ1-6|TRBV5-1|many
CASSDGGRNSPLHF
TGCGCCAGCAGCGACGGGGGAAGGAATTCACCCCTCCACTTT
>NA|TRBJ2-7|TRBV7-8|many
CASTLELADYEQYF
TGTGCCAGCACCTTGGAACTAGCCGACTACGAGCAGTACTTC
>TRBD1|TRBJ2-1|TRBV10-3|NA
CAISGQGLDNEQFF
TGTGCCATCAGTGGACAGGGGTTAGACAATGAGCAGTTCTTC
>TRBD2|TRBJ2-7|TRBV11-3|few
CASSLDREGREQYF
TGTGCCAGCAGCTTAGATCGGGAGGGTCGCGAGCAGTACTTC
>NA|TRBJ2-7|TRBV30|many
CAWQGRSYEQYF
TGTGCCTGGCAGGGTCGGTCCTACGAGCAGTACTTC
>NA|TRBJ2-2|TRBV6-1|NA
CASSDLGGYGELFF
TGTGCCAGCAGTGATTTGGGGGGCTATGGGGAGCTGTTTTTT
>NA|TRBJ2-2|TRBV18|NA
CASSPSGPGTGELFF
TGTGCCAGCTCACCATCTGGACCGGGCACCGGGGAGCTGTTTTTT
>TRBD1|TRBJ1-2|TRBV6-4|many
CASSSTGAGGADGYTF
TGTGCCAGCAGCTCCACTGGGGCAGGGGGTGCGGATGGCTACACCTTC
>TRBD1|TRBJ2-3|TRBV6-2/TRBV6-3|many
CASSYSQGPDTQYF
TGTGCCAGCAGTTACTCACAGGGGCCAGATACGCAGTATTTT
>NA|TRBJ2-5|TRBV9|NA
CASSVAHSVETQYF
TGTGCCAGCAGCGTAGCTCATAGCGTGGAGACCCAGTACTTC
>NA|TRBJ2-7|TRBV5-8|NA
CASSPQYFYEQYF
TGTGCCAGCAGCCCACAATATTTTTACGAGCAGTACTTC
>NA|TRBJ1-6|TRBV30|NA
CAWSTGSAGFSPLHF
TGTGCCTGGAGCACAGGGTCCGCCGGATTTTCACCCCTCCACTTT
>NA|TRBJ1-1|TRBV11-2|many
CASRSRVTGTKNTEAFF
TGTGCCAGCAGGTCCCGGGTGACCGGTACGAAGAACACTGAAGCTTTCTTT
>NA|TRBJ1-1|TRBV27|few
CASSSQEWRTEAFF
TGTGCCAGCAGTTCGCAGGAGTGGCGGACTGAAGCTTTCTTT
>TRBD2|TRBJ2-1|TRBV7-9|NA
CASSLGGGTFGDEQFF
TGTGCCAGCAGCTTAGGCGGGGGGACCTTTGGGGATGAGCAGTTCTTC
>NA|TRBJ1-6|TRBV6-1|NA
CASSLTESSYNSPLHF
TGTGCCAGCAGTCTGACCGAGAGCTCCTATAATTCACCCCTCCACTTT
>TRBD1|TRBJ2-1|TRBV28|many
CASFPGGQGVGNEQFF
TGTGCCAGCTTCCCCGGCGGGCAGGGGGTCGGGAATGAGCAGTTCTTC
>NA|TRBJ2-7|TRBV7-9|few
CASSDGIGGSLPYEQYF
TGTGCCAGCAGCGACGGCATAGGAGGCTCCCTCCCCTACGAGCAGTACTTC
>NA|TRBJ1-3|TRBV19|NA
CASSTSLSSGNTIYF
TGTGCCAGTAGTACCTCCCTGAGCTCTGGAAACACCATATATTTT
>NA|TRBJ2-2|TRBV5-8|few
CASSLGTYTGELFF
TGTGCCAGCAGCTTGGGCACATACACCGGGGAGCTGTTTTTT
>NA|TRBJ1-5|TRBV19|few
CASSTTGQPHQPQHF
TGTGCCAGTAGTACGACGGGTCAGCCCCATCAGCCCCAGCATTTT
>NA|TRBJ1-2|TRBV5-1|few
CASSRSEWQQDDYGYTF
TGCGCCAGCAGCCGAAGTGAATGGCAGCAAGATGACTATGGCTACACCTTC
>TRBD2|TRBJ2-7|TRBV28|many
CASSLVLAGEQYF
TGTGCCAGCAGTTTGGTTCTAGCGGGAGAGCAGTACTTC
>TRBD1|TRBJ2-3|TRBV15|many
CATSAQTGDPTDTQYF
TGTGCCACCAGCGCCCAAACAGGGGACCCCACAGATACGCAGTATTTT
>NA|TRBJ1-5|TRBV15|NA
CATSRGARSNQPQHF
TGTGCCACCAGCAGGGGGGCGAGGAGCAATCAGCCCCAGCATTTT
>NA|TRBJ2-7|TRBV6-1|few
CASSEGQKIYEQYF
TGTGCCAGCAGTGAAGGACAGAAAATTTACGAGCAGTACTTC
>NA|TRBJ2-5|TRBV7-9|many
CASSLALPGAGETQYF
TGTGCCAGCAGCTTAGCGCTCCCGGGGGCGGGGGAGACCCAGTACTTC
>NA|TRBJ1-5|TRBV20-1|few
CSARDSKSMGINQPQHF
TGCAGTGCTAGAGATTCGAAAAGTATGGGGATCAATCAGCCCCAGCATTTT
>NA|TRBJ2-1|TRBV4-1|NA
CASSQGPGMWQFF
TGCGCCAGCAGCCAAGGGCCAGGAATGTGGCAGTTCTTC
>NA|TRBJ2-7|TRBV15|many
CATSRDSGLNSYEQYF
TGTGCCACCAGCAGAGATTCGGGACTGAACTCCTACGAGCAGTACTTC
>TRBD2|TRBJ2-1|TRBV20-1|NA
CSAQQTCGGYNEQFF
TGCAGTGCTCAACAGACTTGCGGGGGATACAATGAGCAGTTCTTC
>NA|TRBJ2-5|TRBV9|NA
CASSTSGRQETQYF
TGTGCCAGCAGCACATCCGGGAGACAAGAGACCCAGTACTTC
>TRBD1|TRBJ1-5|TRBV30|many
CAWSQGGHQPQHF
TGTGCCTGGAGTCAGGGGGGCCATCAGCCCCAGCATTTT
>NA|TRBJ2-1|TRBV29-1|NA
CSVTSVSSYNEQFF
TGCAGCGTAACGTCGGTCAGCTCCTACAATGAGCAGTTCTTC
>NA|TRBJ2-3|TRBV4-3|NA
CASSQDRLAGTDTQYF
TGCGCCAGCAGCCAAGATCGCCTAGCAGGCACAGATACGCAGTATTTT
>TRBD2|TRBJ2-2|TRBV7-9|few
CASRPGTSSGELFF
TGTGCCAGCAGGCCCGGGACTAGCTCCGGGGAGCTGTTTTTT
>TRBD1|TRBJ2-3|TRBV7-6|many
CASSLRDRETDTQYF
TGTGCCAGCAGCCTCCGGGACAGGGAGACAGATACGCAGTATTTT
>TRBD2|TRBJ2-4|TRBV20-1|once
CSAAPGTKRGNIQYF
TGCAGTGCTGCCCCCGGGACTAAAAGAGGAAACATTCAGTACTTC
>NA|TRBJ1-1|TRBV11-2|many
CASSLEFLNTEAFF
TGTGCCAGCAGCTTAGAGTTTCTGAACACTGAAGCTTTCTTT
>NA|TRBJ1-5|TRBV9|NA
CASSAGSGDLEPQHF
TGTGCCAGCAGCGCCGGGTCGGGGGACCTTGAGCCCCAGCATTTT
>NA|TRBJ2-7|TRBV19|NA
CASSITRTIPYEQYF
TGTGCCAGTAGTATTACCAGGACCATTCCCTACGAGCAGTACTTC
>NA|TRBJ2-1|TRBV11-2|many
CASSSYINEQFF
TGTGCCAGCAGCTCGTACATCAATGAGCAGTTCTTC
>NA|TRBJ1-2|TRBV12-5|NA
CASGLVVGGLNYGYTF
TGTGCTAGTGGTTTGGTAGTCGGGGGCCTTAACTATGGCTACACCTTC